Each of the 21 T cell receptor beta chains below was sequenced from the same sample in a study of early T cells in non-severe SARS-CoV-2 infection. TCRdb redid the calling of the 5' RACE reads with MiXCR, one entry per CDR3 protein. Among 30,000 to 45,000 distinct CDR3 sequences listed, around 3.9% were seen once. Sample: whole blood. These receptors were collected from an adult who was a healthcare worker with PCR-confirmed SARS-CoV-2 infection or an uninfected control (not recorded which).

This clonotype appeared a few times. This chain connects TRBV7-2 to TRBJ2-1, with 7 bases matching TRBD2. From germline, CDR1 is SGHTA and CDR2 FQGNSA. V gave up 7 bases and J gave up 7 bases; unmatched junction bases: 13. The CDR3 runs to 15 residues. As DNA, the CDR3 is TGTGCCAGCACCTCCCTCGCGGGAGTGGAGAATGAGCAGTTCTTC. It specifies CASTSLAGVENEQFF.

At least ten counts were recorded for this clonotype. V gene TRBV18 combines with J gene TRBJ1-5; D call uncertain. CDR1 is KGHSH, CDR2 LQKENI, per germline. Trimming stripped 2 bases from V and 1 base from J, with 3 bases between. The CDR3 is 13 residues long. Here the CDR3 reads CASSPGSNQPQHF. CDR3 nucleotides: TGTGCCAGCTCACCAGGAAGCAATCAGCCCCAGCATTTT. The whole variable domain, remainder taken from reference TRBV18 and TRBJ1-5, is NAGVMQNPRHLVRRRGQEARLRCSPMKGHSHVYWYRQLPEEGLKFMVYLQKENIIDESGMPKERFSAEFPKEGPSILRIQQVVRGDSAAYFCASSPGSNQPQHFGDGTRLSIL.

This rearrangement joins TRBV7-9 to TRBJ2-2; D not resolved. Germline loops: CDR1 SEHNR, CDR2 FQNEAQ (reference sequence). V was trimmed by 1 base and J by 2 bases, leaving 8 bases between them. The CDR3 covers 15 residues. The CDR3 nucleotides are TGTGCCAGCAGCTTAGGTCCTGATAACACCGGGGAGCTGTTTTTT. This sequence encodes CASSLGPDNTGELFF.

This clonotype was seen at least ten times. CDR3 region: CASSRRWADYNEQFF. In DNA, the CDR3 is TGTGCCAGCAGCCGACGGTGGGCGGACTACAATGAGCAGTTCTTC. The chain joins TRBV3-1 to TRBJ2-1; D is unresolved. Germline values: CDR1 LGHDT, CDR2 YNNKEL (reference sequence). V gave up 4 bases and J gave up 3 bases, with 13 bases separating them. This CDR3 has 15 residues.

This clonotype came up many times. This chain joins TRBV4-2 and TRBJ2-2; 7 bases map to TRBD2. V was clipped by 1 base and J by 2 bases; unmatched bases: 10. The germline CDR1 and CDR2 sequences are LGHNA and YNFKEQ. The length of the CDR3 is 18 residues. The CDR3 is CASSQVVWTRSNTGELFF. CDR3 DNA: TGTGCCAGCAGCCAAGTTGTTTGGACTAGGAGTAACACCGGGGAGCTGTTTTTT.

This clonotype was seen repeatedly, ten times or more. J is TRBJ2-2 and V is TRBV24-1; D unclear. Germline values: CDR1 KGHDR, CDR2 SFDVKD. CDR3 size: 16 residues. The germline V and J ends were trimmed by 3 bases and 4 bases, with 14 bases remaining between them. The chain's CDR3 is CATSDTTTGGTGELFF. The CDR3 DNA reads TGTGCCACCAGTGATACAACGACGGGTGGCACCGGGGAGCTGTTTTTT.

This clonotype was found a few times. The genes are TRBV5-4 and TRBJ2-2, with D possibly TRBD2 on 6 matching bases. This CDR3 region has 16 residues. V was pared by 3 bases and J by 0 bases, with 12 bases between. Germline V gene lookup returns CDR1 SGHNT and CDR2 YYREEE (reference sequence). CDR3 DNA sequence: TGTGCCAGCAGCTCCGGCGGGAAGACGAACACCGGGGAGCTGTTTTTT. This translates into CASSSGGKTNTGELFF. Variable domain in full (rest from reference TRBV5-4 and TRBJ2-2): ETGVTQSPTHLIKTRGQQVTLRCSSQSGHNTVSWYQQALGQGPQFIFQYYREEENGRGNFPPRFSGLQFPNYSSELNVNALELDDSALYLCASSSGGKTNTGELFFGEGSRLTVL.

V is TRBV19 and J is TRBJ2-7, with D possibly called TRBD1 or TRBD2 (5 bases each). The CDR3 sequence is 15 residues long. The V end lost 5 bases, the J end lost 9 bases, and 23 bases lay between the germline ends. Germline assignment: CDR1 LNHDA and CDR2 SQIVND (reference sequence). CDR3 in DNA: TGTGCCAGTAGTTTCGACGGGGCATCCGCCAGTGGGCAGTACTTC. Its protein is CASSFDGASASGQYF.

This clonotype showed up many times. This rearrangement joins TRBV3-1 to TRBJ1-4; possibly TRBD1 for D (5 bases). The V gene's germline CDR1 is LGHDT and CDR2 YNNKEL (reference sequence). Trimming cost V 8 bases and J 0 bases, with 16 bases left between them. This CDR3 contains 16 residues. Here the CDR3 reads CASSGGGIATNEKLFF. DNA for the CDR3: TGTGCCAGCTCAGGTGGGGGGATTGCAACTAATGAAAAACTGTTTTTT.

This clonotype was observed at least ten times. CDR3 sequence: CASSEPPSGSWNEQFF. CDR3 DNA sequence: TGTGCCAGCAGTGAACCTCCTAGCGGGAGTTGGAATGAGCAGTTCTTC. J is TRBJ2-1 and V is TRBV6-1; TRBD2 matches 10 bases. The CDR3 contains 16 residues. Germline CDR1 and CDR2: MNHNS and SASEGT. V shed 2 bases, J shed 7 bases, and the junction held 8 bases outside the gene matches.

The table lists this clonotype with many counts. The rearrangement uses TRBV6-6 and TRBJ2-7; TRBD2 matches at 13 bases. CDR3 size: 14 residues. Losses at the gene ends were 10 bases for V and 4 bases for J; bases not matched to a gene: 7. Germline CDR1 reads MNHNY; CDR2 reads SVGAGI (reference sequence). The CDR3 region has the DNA TGTGCCACCTACGGACTAGCGGGAGATTACGAGCAGTACTTC. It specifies CATYGLAGDYEQYF.

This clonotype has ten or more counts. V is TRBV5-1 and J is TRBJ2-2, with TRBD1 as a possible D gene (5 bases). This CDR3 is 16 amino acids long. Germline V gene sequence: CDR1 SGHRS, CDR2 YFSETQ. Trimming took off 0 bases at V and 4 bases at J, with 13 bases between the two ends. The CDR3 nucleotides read TGCGCCAGCAGCTTGGTGGGCGGACACAGCACCGGGGAGCTGTTTTTT. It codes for CASSLVGGHSTGELFF.

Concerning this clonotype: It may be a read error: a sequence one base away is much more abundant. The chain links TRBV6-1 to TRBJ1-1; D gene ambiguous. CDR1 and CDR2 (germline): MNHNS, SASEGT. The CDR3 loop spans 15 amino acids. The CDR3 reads CASSEAVGLNTEALF. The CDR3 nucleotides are TGTGCCAGCAGTGAAGCCGTCGGGCTGAACACTGAAGCTCTCTTT.

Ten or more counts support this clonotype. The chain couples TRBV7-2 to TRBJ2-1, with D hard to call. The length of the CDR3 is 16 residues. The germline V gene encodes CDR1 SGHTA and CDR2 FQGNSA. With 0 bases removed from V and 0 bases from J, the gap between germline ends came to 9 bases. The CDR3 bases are TGTGCCAGCAGCTTAGCCCAGGACCTCTCCTACAATGAGCAGTTCTTC. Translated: CASSLAQDLSYNEQFF.

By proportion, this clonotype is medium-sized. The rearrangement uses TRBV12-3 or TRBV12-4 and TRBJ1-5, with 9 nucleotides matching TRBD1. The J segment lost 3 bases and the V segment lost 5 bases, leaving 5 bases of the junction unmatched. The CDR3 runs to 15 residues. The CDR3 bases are TGTGCCAGCAGTCTCGGGACAGGGATCAATCAGCCCCAGCATTTT. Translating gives CASSLGTGINQPQHF.

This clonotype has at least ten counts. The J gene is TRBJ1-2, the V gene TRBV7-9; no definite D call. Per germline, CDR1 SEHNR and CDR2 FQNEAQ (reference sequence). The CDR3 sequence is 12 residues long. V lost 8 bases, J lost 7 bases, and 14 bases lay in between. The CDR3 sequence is CASAVDFLGYTF. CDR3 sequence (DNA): TGTGCCAGCGCGGTGGACTTCCTTGGCTACACCTTC.

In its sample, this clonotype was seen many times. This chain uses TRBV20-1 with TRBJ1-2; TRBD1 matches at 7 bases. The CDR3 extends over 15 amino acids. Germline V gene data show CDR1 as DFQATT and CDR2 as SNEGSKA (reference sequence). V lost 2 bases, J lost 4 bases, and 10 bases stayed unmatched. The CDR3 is CSARSRQGVRYGYTF. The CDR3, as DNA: TGCAGTGCTAGATCTCGACAGGGCGTACGCTATGGCTACACCTTC.

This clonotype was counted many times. The CDR3 DNA reads TGTGCCAGCCCCCGGTCTGGGGAGTCTAACTATGGCTACACCTTC. Residues: CASPRSGESNYGYTF. The chain carries TRBV25-1 and TRBJ1-2; D gene uncertain. This CDR3 contains 15 residues. V was shortened by 8 bases and J by 0 bases, with 16 bases between the two germline ends. Germline V gene data show CDR1 as MGHDK and CDR2 as SYGVNS.

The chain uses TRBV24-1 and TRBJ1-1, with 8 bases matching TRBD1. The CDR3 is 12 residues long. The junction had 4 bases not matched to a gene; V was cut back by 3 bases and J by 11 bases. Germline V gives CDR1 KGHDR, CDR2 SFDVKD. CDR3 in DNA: TGTGCCACCAGTGATGAGACAGGGGCGGCTTTCTTT. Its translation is CATSDETGAAFF.

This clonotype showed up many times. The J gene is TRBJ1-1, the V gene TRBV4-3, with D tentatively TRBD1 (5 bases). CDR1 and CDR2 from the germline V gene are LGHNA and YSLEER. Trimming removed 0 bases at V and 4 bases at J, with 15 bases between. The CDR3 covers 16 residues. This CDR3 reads CASSQEGSRRGTEAFF. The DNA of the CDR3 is TGCGCCAGCAGCCAAGAGGGGTCCAGGAGGGGCACTGAAGCTTTCTTT.

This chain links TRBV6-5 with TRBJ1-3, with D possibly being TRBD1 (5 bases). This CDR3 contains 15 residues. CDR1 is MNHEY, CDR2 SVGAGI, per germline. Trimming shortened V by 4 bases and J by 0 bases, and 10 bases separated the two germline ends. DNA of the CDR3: TGTGCCAGCAGTTCGGGGGTATTCTCTGGAAACACCATATATTTT. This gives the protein CASSSGVFSGNTIYF.